The 18 T cell receptor beta chains presented below share a single source sample, sequenced in a study of blood T cell repertoires in COVID-19. Sequenced by immunoSEQ multiplex PCR; TCRdb stores in-frame clones only, minus some. The sample shows 60,000 to 85,000 clones, roughly 79% of them seen only once. The sample comprised peripheral blood. The receptors were gathered from an older man with acute or convalescent COVID-19.

This clone has a handful of counts. V usage is TRBV7-9 and J usage is TRBJ1-1, with D maybe TRBD1 (5 bases). Germline lookup yields CDR1 SEHNR and CDR2 FQNEAQ (reference sequence). V gave up 7 bases and J gave up 0 bases, with 18 bases separating them. The CDR3 is 16 amino acids. The CDR3 is CASTSRRDELNTEAFF. Here the CDR3 DNA reads TGTGCCAGCACCTCGAGGAGGGACGAACTGAACACTGAAGCTTTCTTT.

This clone was recorded only once. The V call is TRBV5-1, the J call TRBJ2-5, with D unresolved. V was cut by 2 bases and J by 1 base, with 6 bases left in between. The V gene's germline CDR1 is SGHRS and CDR2 YFSETQ. The CDR3 is 13 amino acids. CDR3 nucleotide sequence: TGCGCCAGCAGCTTACAGCTCCAAGAGACCCAGTACTTC. It encodes CASSLQLQETQYF.

V and J are TRBV5-8 and TRBJ1-4; 8 bases fit TRBD1. Germline V gene lookup returns CDR1 SGHTS and CDR2 YDEGEE. V lost 3 bases to trimming and J lost 1 base; unmatched junction nucleotides: 5. There are 16 residues in the CDR3. The CDR3 reads CASSWGTGRTNEKLFF. CDR3 DNA: TGTGCCAGCAGCTGGGGGACAGGTCGAACTAATGAAAAACTGTTTTTT. The variable domain in full, with the rest retrieved from reference TRBV5-8 and TRBJ1-4, is EAGVTQSPTHLIKTRGQQATLRCSPISGHTSVYWYQQALGLGLQFLLWYDEGEERNRGNFPPRFSGRQFPNYSSELNVNALELEDSALYLCASSWGTGRTNEKLFFGSGTQLSVL.

V gene TRBV9 combines with J gene TRBJ2-1, with D perhaps TRBD2 (6 bases). The CDR3 is made up of 16 amino acids. In germline, CDR1 is SGDLS, CDR2 YYNGEE. V was shortened by 0 bases and J by 7 bases, with 17 bases between the two germline ends. This chain's CDR3 is CASSVGGGRELNEQFF. In nucleotides, the CDR3 is TGTGCCAGCAGCGTAGGGGGCGGTCGGGAGCTTAATGAGCAGTTCTTC.

The rearrangement uses TRBV6-4 and TRBJ2-1; a weak D match, TRBD2 (6 bases). The V end was cut by 9 bases, the J end by 10 bases, with 10 bases between. The CDR3 length is 10 residues. In germline, CDR1 is MRHNA, CDR2 SNTAGT. The DNA for the CDR3 is TGTGCCAGGCTAGCGATGGAGCAGTTCTTC. Amino acid sequence: CARLAMEQFF.

This clone showed up just a few times. The V gene is TRBV6-6, the J gene TRBJ1-2; TRBD1 matches 7 bases. Trimming took 5 bases from V and 2 from J; bases not matched to a gene: 2. Germline V CDR1 and CDR2: MNHNY, SVGAGI (reference sequence). This CDR3 spans 13 amino acids. The CDR3 is CASSGTANYGYTF. CDR3 DNA sequence: TGTGCCAGCAGTGGGACAGCGAACTATGGCTACACCTTC.

This chain joins TRBV5-8 and TRBJ2-3; a possible D gene is TRBD2 (6 bases). The V end was cut by 4 bases, the J end by 4 bases, with 16 bases between. Germline V gene sequence: CDR1 SGHTS, CDR2 YDEGEE. The CDR3 extends over 15 amino acids. The CDR3 region is CASSPGTRGADTQYF. CDR3 nucleotides: TGTGCCAGCAGCCCGGGGACCCGCGGGGCAGATACGCAGTATTTT.

The V call is TRBV5-1, the J call TRBJ2-3; 13 positions agree with TRBD2. The junction had 4 bases not matched to a gene; V was cut back by 3 bases and J by 3 bases. Germline V gives CDR1 SGHRS, CDR2 YFSETQ. The CDR3 has 16 residues. This CDR3 reads CASSSGTSGMTDTQYF. In nucleotides, the CDR3 is TGCGCCAGCAGCTCAGGGACTAGCGGGATGACAGATACGCAGTATTTT.

The chain combines TRBV24-1 with TRBJ2-1; no clear D gene. The V and J ends lost 3 bases and 6 bases respectively, with 11 bases between them. The CDR3 loop spans 14 amino acids. Germline V gene data show CDR1 as KGHDR and CDR2 as SFDVKD. The CDR3 region has the DNA TGTGCCACCAGTGATACCGTGAGGTCCAATGAGCAGTTCTTC. It specifies CATSDTVRSNEQFF.

The sample holds one count of this clone. The chain couples TRBV15 to TRBJ2-3; D might be TRBD2 (5 bases). The CDR3 length is 15 residues. The germline CDR1 and CDR2 sequences are LNHNV and YYDKDF (reference sequence). The V end was cut by 0 bases, the J end by 8 bases, with 15 bases between. CDR3 region: CATSRDVLESVTQYF. For the CDR3, the DNA is TGTGCCACCAGCAGAGATGTACTAGAGAGCGTTACGCAGTATTTT.

This clone was counted between two and nine times. This chain joins TRBV19 and TRBJ1-1; unclear D gene. Trimming left V 3 bases short and J 0 bases short, with 5 bases between. The CDR3 sequence is 13 residues long. CDR1 and CDR2 from the germline V gene are LNHDA and SQIVND (reference sequence). The CDR3 sequence: CASSIHLNTEAFF. In nucleotides, the CDR3 is TGTGCCAGTAGTATCCACTTGAACACTGAAGCTTTCTTT.

The chain recombines TRBV9 with TRBJ1-2, with TRBD1 matching 8 bases. Unmatched junction bases numbered 10, after V lost 4 bases and J lost 8 bases. Germline-derived CDR1 and CDR2 are SGDLS and YYNGEE. This CDR3 spans 14 amino acids. CDR3: CASSTTGAPYGYTF. CDR3 DNA sequence: TGTGCCAGCAGCACGACAGGGGCCCCTTACGGCTACACCTTC.

The chain couples TRBV13 to TRBJ2-5; D might be TRBD1 (6 bases). Germline assignment: CDR1 PRHDT and CDR2 FYEKMQ (reference sequence). This CDR3 comprises 19 residues. V lost 1 base to trimming and J lost 4 bases, with 25 bases between them. The CDR3 DNA follows: TGTGCCAGCAGCTTAGAGGGGGTTGGGGCCGGTGGCCCGAGAGAGACCCAGTACTTC. Amino acids: CASSLEGVGAGGPRETQYF.

This clone has a single count. The V call is TRBV27, the J call TRBJ2-5, with 13 bases lining up with TRBD2. Germline assignment: CDR1 MNHEY and CDR2 SMNVEV (reference sequence). Germline trimming cut 4 bases from V and 2 bases from J; bases unmatched to any gene: 4. The CDR3 has 16 residues. CDR3 loop: CASSSGLAGAQETQYF. The CDR3 DNA is TGTGCCAGCAGTTCCGGACTAGCGGGGGCACAAGAGACCCAGTACTTC.

The V gene is TRBV5-1, the J gene TRBJ1-3, with TRBD1 identical over 11 bases. The germline gives CDR1 SGHRS, CDR2 YFSETQ. This CDR3 contains 16 residues. V dropped 4 bases and J dropped 4; count of bases not matched to a gene: 7. Here the CDR3 reads CASSPGQGVAGNTIYF. The CDR3 DNA follows: TGCGCCAGCAGCCCGGGACAGGGGGTTGCAGGAAACACCATATATTTT.

Here the CDR3 DNA reads TGTGCCAGCAGTAACCTCCAGGGTGCCCTTAATGAAAAACTGTTTTTT. Translating gives CASSNLQGALNEKLFF. This rearrangement joins TRBV28 to TRBJ1-4, with a possible D match to TRBD1 (5 bases). This CDR3 region has 16 residues. Germline assignment: CDR1 MDHEN and CDR2 SYDVKM. The V end lost 5 bases, the J end lost 4 bases, and 17 bases lay between the germline ends.

The chain links TRBV18 to TRBJ2-5; 11 bases line up with TRBD1. Unmatched junction bases numbered 7, after V lost 8 bases and J lost 2 bases. Germline lookup yields CDR1 KGHSH and CDR2 LQKENI. This CDR3 spans 15 amino acids. The CDR3 reads CASTRTGGWQETQYF. CDR3 nucleotide sequence: TGTGCCAGCACCCGGACAGGGGGCTGGCAAGAGACCCAGTACTTC.

This clone was found many times. The rearrangement joins TRBV7-2 to TRBJ2-7; possibly TRBD2 for D (6 bases). V dropped 0 bases and J dropped 6 bases, with 12 bases sitting between them. The germline V gene has CDR1 SGHTA and CDR2 FQGNSA. The CDR3 totals 14 residues. This CDR3 is CASSLAAGSAEQYF. The CDR3 coding sequence is TGTGCCAGCAGCTTAGCGGCGGGATCCGCCGAGCAGTACTTC.